A single sample gave rise to the 21 T cell receptor beta chains below, sequenced in a study of long-term antiretroviral therapy in people with HIV. At survey level, the immunoSEQ assay was run in its v3.0 version. Only in-frame clones appear in the TCRdb table, and some are missing; sequencing was by immunoSEQ multiplex PCR. Of over 8,500 clones listed, about 80% are singletons. Material: unsorted PBMCs, obtained at the start of antiretroviral therapy, before treatment. These receptor sequences come from a man aged 25 to 45 with HIV.

This clone was detected only a few times. CDR3 sequence reads: CASSKRDSDYGYTF. CDR3 bases: TGTGCCAGCAGCAAGAGAGACTCTGACTATGGCTACACCTTC. The V gene is TRBV7-9, the J gene TRBJ1-2; D is unresolved. V lost 5 bases and J 3 bases, leaving 13 bases between the germline ends. The CDR3 spans 14 residues. Looked up from germline, CDR1 is SEHNR and CDR2 is FQNEAQ (reference sequence).

The rearrangement joins TRBV2 to TRBJ1-1, with a weak D call TRBD1 (6 bases). Germline-derived CDR1 and CDR2 are SNHLY and FYNNEI. The CDR3 is 14 residues long. The germline V and J ends were trimmed by 3 bases and 5 bases, with 13 bases remaining between them. CDR3 protein: CASSELQRGTEAFF. The CDR3 coding sequence is TGTGCCAGCAGTGAGCTCCAAAGGGGGACTGAAGCTTTCTTT.

This rearrangement joins TRBV5-1 to TRBJ2-2; D remains ambiguous. Germline V CDR1 and CDR2: SGHRS, YFSETQ. Between the trimmed V and J ends, which lost 5 bases and 2 bases, there was a span of 16 bases. The CDR3 contains 16 residues. The CDR3 is CASSAEPTTNTGELFF. In nucleotides, the CDR3 is TGCGCCAGCAGTGCCGAACCAACCACTAACACCGGGGAGCTGTTTTTT.

The chain joins TRBV2 to TRBJ1-1; D ambiguous. The CDR3 length is 10 residues. The V gene lost 6 bases and the J gene lost 5 bases, with 4 bases spanning the gap. CDR1 and CDR2 from the germline V gene are SNHLY and FYNNEI. This CDR3 reads CASSLTEAFF. The CDR3 bases are TGTGCCAGCAGCCTAACTGAAGCTTTCTTT. Filled out from reference TRBV2 and TRBJ1-1, the complete variable domain reads EPEVTQTPSHQVTQMGQEVILRCVPISNHLYFYWYRQILGQKVEFLVSFYNNEISEKSEIFDDQFSVERPDGSNFTLKIRSTKLEDSAMYFCASSLTEAFFGQGTRLTVV.

The rearrangement links TRBV13 to TRBJ2-3; TRBD2 matches at 10 bases. V shed 4 bases and J 6 bases; nucleotides not matched to a gene: 13. Germline V gene sequence: CDR1 PRHDT, CDR2 FYEKMQ (reference sequence). This CDR3 spans 17 amino acids. Here the CDR3 DNA reads TGTGCCAGCAGCTCCTATCCAAGCGGGAGGGATGGCGATACGCAGTATTTT. It yields the protein CASSSYPSGRDGDTQYF.

The rearrangement joins TRBV10-2 to TRBJ2-3; D is perhaps TRBD2 (5 bases). The length of the CDR3 is 13 residues. Germline V lookup: CDR1 WSHSY, CDR2 SAAADI. Trimming stripped 1 base from V and 6 bases from J, with 8 bases between. CDR3 in amino acids: CASSEWRLDTQYF. DNA for the CDR3: TGCGCCAGCAGTGAGTGGAGGCTGGATACGCAGTATTTT.

This clone has a single count. The rearrangement links TRBV5-1 to TRBJ1-4; 7 bases agree with TRBD1. Germline assignment: CDR1 SGHRS and CDR2 YFSETQ. The CDR3 is 14 amino acids. The J segment lost 3 bases and the V segment lost 6 bases, leaving 5 bases of the junction unmatched. As DNA, the CDR3 is TGCGCCAGCACGCAAACAGGGGCTAATGAAAAACTGTTTTTT. Translating it yields CASTQTGANEKLFF.

V gene TRBV5-5 combines with J gene TRBJ1-5; 8 bases line up with TRBD1. Germline assignment: CDR1 SGHKS and CDR2 YYEKEE (reference sequence). Trimming removed 2 bases from V and 6 bases from J; junction bases left unmatched: 7. The CDR3 runs to 15 residues. CDR3 bases: TGTGCCAGCAGCTTTTTCCAGGGGGCGAGTCAGCCCCAGCATTTT. This sequence encodes CASSFFQGASQPQHF.

J is TRBJ1-1 and V is TRBV19; possibly TRBD1 for D (5 bases). The CDR3 length is 12 residues. The germline gives CDR1 LNHDA, CDR2 SQIVND (reference sequence). V was pared by 9 bases and J by 3 bases, with 11 bases between. CDR3 protein: CASNGAYTEAFF. CDR3 coding DNA: TGTGCCAGCAACGGGGCCTACACTGAAGCTTTCTTT.

The gene calls are TRBV25-1 and TRBJ1-1; 9 positions match TRBD1. Germline CDR1 MGHDK, CDR2 SYGVNS. V was clipped by 6 bases and J by 0 bases; unmatched bases: 2. This CDR3 is built from 14 residues. The CDR3 here is CASSGTGMNTEAFF. CDR3 nucleotides: TGTGCCAGCAGCGGGACAGGGATGAACACTGAAGCTTTCTTT.

Only one count was recorded for this clone. The genes are TRBV6-1 and TRBJ2-7; D may correspond to TRBD1 or TRBD2 (5 bases each). Trimming removed 6 bases at V and 5 bases at J, with 20 bases between. Germline values: CDR1 MNHNS, CDR2 SASEGT. This CDR3 region has 15 residues. The CDR3 nucleotides are TGTGCCAGCAGGGCTACCGGGACGGTGATGGACGAGCAGTACTTC. This sequence encodes CASRATGTVMDEQYF.

This clone appeared a single time. The rearrangement joins TRBV18 to TRBJ2-6; a weak D match, TRBD1 (6 bases). V lost 0 bases, J lost 1 base, and 13 bases lay in between. Germline V gives CDR1 KGHSH, CDR2 LQKENI. The CDR3 length is 18 residues. In DNA form, the CDR3 reads TGTGCCAGCTCACCACCAGGAACAGGGAAATCTGGGGCCAACGTCCTGACTTTC. Its translation: CASSPPGTGKSGANVLTF.

The CDR3 DNA reads TGTGCCACCAGCAGAGGCCTCGGGGGGCGCGGTAATTCACCCCTCCACTTT. Amino acid sequence: CATSRGLGGRGNSPLHF. The V call is TRBV15, the J call TRBJ1-6, with TRBD1 as a possible D gene (6 bases). Germline V gene lookup returns CDR1 LNHNV and CDR2 YYDKDF (reference sequence). Trimming shortened V by 1 base and J by 6 bases, and 16 bases separated the two germline ends. This CDR3 is built from 17 residues.

CDR3 region: CASSPPGVSNQPQHF. CDR3 bases: TGTGCCAGCAGTCCGCCAGGGGTAAGCAATCAGCCCCAGCATTTT. J is TRBJ1-5 and V is TRBV2, with D tentatively TRBD1 (6 bases). Germline V CDR1 and CDR2: SNHLY, FYNNEI. The V end was cut by 5 bases, the J end by 1 base, with 12 bases between. The CDR3 is 15 amino acids.

This clone has only one observation. The rearrangement joins TRBV5-6 to TRBJ2-4; the D gene is possibly TRBD1 (5 bases). Trimming left V 4 bases short and J 2 bases short, with 13 bases between. The CDR3 spans 15 residues. Germline assignment: CDR1 SGHDT and CDR2 YYEEEE. The CDR3 spells CASSQVPGTKNIQYF. DNA for the CDR3: TGTGCCAGCAGCCAAGTCCCAGGGACCAAAAACATTCAGTACTTC.

V gene TRBV2 combines with J gene TRBJ1-1; no firm D call. The CDR3 totals 12 residues. V was trimmed by 7 bases and J by 6 bases, leaving 12 bases between them. Germline CDR1 is SNHLY and CDR2 is FYNNEI. The CDR3 loop reads CASNGLDPEAFF. The CDR3 region has the DNA TGTGCCAGCAACGGGTTGGATCCTGAAGCTTTCTTT.

This clone occurred a few times. J is TRBJ1-5 and V is TRBV28; D is perhaps TRBD1 (5 bases). The CDR3 totals 19 residues. The germline CDR1 and CDR2 sequences are MDHEN and SYDVKM. V was clipped by 6 bases and J by 0 bases, with 24 bases between them. CDR3 in amino acids: CASRLASGPLPYSNQPQHF. CDR3 bases: TGTGCCAGCAGGTTAGCCTCAGGGCCTTTGCCCTATAGCAATCAGCCCCAGCATTTT.

The chain has TRBV4-1 and TRBJ1-1, with 7 nucleotides matching TRBD1. The V gene end was trimmed by 2 bases and the J gene end by 8 bases; junction bases not matched to a gene: 14. The V gene's germline CDR1 is MGHRA and CDR2 YSYEKL. CDR3 length: 16 residues. The CDR3 protein is CASSQPTLGGGYEAFF. The CDR3 DNA is TGCGCCAGCAGCCAACCTACTTTAGGAGGGGGCTACGAAGCTTTCTTT.

This chain connects TRBV28 to TRBJ2-7; TRBD2 matches 11 bases. The CDR3 is 15 residues long. Germline CDR1 is MDHEN and CDR2 is SYDVKM. The V segment lost 7 bases and the J segment 3 bases; nucleotides outside the gene matches: 8. The CDR3 region is CASTSPTSGSYEQYF. The CDR3, as DNA: TGTGCCAGCACATCGCCCACTAGCGGGAGCTACGAGCAGTACTTC.

The genes are TRBV19 and TRBJ1-1; 10 bases match TRBD1. CDR3 length: 15 amino acids. CDR1 is LNHDA and CDR2 is SQIVND in the germline V gene (reference sequence). Trimming took 5 bases from V and 4 from J; bases not matched to a gene: 7. The DNA for the CDR3 is TGTGCCAGTAGTCTCCGGGGACAGGGGAGCACTGAAGCTTTCTTT. Translation gives CASSLRGQGSTEAFF.

This clone was detected only a few times. The CDR3 spells CASSLPGGNYGYTF. The CDR3 coding sequence is TGTGCCAGCAGTCTACCGGGGGGTAACTATGGCTACACCTTC. The chain is built from TRBV28 and TRBJ1-2, with a possible D match to TRBD1 (5 bases). Germline values: CDR1 MDHEN, CDR2 SYDVKM. Trimming pared 5 bases from V and 1 base from J, leaving 11 bases between. The CDR3 is 14 residues long.